The 2 T cell receptor beta chains listed next were all sequenced from one sample in a study of blood T cell repertoires in COVID-19. Only in-frame clones appear in the TCRdb table, and some are missing; sequencing was by immunoSEQ multiplex PCR. The top ten hold about 0.65% of the sample, which has around 480,000 clones, roughly 87% seen once. The sample was PBMCs or T cells enriched from blood (not recorded which). The receptors stem from a woman under 30 who had recovered from COVID-19.

The chain couples TRBV2 to TRBJ2-1, with 9 nucleotides matching TRBD2. This CDR3 spans 12 amino acids. The V segment lost 4 bases and the J segment 10 bases; nucleotides outside the gene matches: 2. Germline CDR1 and CDR2: SNHLY and FYNNEI. The CDR3 protein is CASSGSGREQFF. The CDR3 DNA follows: TGTGCCAGCAGTGGGAGCGGGAGGGAGCAGTTCTTC.

The rearrangement uses TRBV4-1 and TRBJ1-3, with D unclear. Germline loops: CDR1 MGHRA, CDR2 YSYEKL. The V and J ends lost 6 bases and 4 bases respectively, with 13 bases between them. This CDR3 is 14 amino acids long. This CDR3 is CASSPEEGGNTIYF. CDR3 sequence (DNA): TGCGCCAGCAGTCCCGAAGAGGGAGGAAACACCATATATTTT.